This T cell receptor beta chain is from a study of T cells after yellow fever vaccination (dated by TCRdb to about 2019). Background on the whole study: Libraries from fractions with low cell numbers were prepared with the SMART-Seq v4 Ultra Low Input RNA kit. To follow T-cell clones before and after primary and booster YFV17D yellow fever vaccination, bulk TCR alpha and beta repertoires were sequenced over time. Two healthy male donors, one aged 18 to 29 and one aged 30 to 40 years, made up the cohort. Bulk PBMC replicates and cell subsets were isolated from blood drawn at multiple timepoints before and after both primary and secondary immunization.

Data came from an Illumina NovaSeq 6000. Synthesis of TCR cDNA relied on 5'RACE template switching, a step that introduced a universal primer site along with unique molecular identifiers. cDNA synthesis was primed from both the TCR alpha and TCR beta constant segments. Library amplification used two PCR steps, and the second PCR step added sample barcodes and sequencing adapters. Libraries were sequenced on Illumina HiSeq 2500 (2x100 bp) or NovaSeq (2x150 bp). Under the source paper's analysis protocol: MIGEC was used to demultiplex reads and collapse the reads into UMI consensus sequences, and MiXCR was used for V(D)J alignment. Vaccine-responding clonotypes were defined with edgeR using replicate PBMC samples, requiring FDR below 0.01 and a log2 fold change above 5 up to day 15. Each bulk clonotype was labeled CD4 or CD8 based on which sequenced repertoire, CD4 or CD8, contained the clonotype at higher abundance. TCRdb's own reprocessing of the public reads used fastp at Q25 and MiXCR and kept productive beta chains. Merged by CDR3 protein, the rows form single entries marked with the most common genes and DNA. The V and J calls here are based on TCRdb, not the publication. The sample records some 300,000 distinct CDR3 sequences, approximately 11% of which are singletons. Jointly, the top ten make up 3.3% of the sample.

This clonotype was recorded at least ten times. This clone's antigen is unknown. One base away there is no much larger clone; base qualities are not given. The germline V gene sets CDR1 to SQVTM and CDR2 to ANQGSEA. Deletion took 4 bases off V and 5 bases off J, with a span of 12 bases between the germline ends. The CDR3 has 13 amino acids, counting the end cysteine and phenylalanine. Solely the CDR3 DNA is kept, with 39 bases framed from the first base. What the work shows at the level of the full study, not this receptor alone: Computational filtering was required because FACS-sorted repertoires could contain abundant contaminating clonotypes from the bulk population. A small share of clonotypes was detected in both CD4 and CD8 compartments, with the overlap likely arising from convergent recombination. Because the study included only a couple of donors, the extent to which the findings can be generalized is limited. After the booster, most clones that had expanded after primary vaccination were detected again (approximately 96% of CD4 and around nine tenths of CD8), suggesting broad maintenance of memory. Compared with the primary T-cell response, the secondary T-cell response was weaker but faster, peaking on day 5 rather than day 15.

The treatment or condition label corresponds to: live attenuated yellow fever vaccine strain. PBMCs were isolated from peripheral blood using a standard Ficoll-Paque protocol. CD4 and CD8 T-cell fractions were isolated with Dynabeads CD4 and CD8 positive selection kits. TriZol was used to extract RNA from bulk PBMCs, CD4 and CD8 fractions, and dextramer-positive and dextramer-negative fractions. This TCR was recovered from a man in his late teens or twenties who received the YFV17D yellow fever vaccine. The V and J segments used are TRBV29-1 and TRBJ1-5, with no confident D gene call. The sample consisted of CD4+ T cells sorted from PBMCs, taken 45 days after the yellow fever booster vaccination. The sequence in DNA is TGCAGCGTTGGTTCCCGGGCTTATCAGCCCCAGCATTTT. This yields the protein CSVGSRAYQPQHF.